What follows are 7 T cell receptor beta chains derived from one specimen sequenced in a study of T cell responses to AZD1222 COVID-19 vaccine. TCRdb's copy holds only in-frame clones and misses some; the assay was immunoSEQ multiplex PCR. The sample lists about 27,000 clones; roughly 90% were seen once. The sample here was peripheral blood, taken 28 days after the second AZD1222 dose. The receptors originated from an adult who received the AZD1222 COVID-19 vaccine.

This chain connects TRBV19 to TRBJ1-2; 7 bases are shared with TRBD1. Trimming cost V 5 bases and J 5 bases; bases outside gene matches: 11. The germline CDR1 and CDR2 sequences are LNHDA and SQIVND (reference sequence). The CDR3 is made up of 15 amino acids. CDR3 DNA: TGTGCCAGTAGTCCATGGGGACAGCCTATATATGGCTACACCTTC. Protein: CASSPWGQPIYGYTF.

The chain is built from TRBV4-1 and TRBJ1-1; 9 bases fit TRBD1. Germline V gene sequence: CDR1 MGHRA, CDR2 YSYEKL. The CDR3 has 15 amino acids. J gave up 11 bases and V 6 bases, and 16 bases lay outside the gene matches. The chain's CDR3 is CASRQTGGGQYGAFF. CDR3 nucleotides: TGCGCCAGCAGGCAGACAGGGGGTGGGCAATATGGGGCTTTCTTT.

This clone was detected only a few times. The rearrangement links TRBV14 to TRBJ2-2, with D unclear. V lost 5 bases and J lost 6, with 7 bases in between. The CDR3 extends over 12 amino acids. Germline CDR1 reads SGHDN; CDR2 reads FVKESK. The CDR3 sequence: CASSNSAGELFF. The DNA for the CDR3 is TGTGCCAGCAGCAACTCGGCCGGGGAGCTGTTTTTT.

The count of this clone is one. This chain connects TRBV5-1 to TRBJ2-7; 7 bases fit TRBD1. V gave up 5 bases and J gave up 4 bases; unmatched junction bases: 9. This CDR3 comprises 14 residues. Germline V gives CDR1 SGHRS, CDR2 YFSETQ. The CDR3 coding sequence is TGCGCCAGCAGTACCGGGACAGCAAAGTACGAGCAGTACTTC. Protein product: CASSTGTAKYEQYF.

V and J are TRBV7-9 and TRBJ1-5; D is perhaps TRBD1 (6 bases). The CDR3 is 16 amino acids. Germline V lookup: CDR1 SEHNR, CDR2 FQNEAQ (reference sequence). Trimming took 0 bases from V and 6 from J, leaving 15 bases between them. The CDR3: CASSLAGGAFSQPQHF. CDR3 nucleotide sequence: TGTGCCAGCAGCTTAGCCGGGGGCGCGTTCAGTCAGCCCCAGCATTTT.

The chain employs TRBV14 and TRBJ1-1, with a weak D call TRBD1 (5 bases). Trimming took off 1 base at V and 4 bases at J, with 7 bases between the two ends. The CDR3 has 13 amino acids. CDR1 and CDR2 (germline): SGHDN, FVKESK. DNA of the CDR3: TGTGCCAGCAGCCAAGTTGGGGCCACTGAAGCTTTCTTT. It encodes CASSQVGATEAFF.

V gene TRBV7-2 combines with J gene TRBJ1-1, with no clear D. V was trimmed by 5 bases and J by 8 bases, leaving 18 bases between them. Germline values: CDR1 SGHTA, CDR2 FQGNSA. CDR3 size: 14 residues. CDR3 DNA sequence: TGTGCCAGCAGCCCTACGACGGAGAGAGAGGAAGCTTTCTTT. Encoded protein: CASSPTTEREEAFF.